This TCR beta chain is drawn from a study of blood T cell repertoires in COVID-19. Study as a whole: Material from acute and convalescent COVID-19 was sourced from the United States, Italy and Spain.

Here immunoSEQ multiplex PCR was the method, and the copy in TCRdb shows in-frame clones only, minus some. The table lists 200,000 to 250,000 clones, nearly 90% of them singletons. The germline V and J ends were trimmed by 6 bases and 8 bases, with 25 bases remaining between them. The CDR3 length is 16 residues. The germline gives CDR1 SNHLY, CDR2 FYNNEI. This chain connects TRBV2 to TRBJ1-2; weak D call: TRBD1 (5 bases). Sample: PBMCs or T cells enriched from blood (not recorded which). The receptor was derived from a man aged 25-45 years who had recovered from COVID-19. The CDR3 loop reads CASSPSDGIGGGGYTF. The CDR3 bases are TGTGCCAGCAGCCCATCAGACGGGATCGGGGGAGGGGGCTACACCTTC.